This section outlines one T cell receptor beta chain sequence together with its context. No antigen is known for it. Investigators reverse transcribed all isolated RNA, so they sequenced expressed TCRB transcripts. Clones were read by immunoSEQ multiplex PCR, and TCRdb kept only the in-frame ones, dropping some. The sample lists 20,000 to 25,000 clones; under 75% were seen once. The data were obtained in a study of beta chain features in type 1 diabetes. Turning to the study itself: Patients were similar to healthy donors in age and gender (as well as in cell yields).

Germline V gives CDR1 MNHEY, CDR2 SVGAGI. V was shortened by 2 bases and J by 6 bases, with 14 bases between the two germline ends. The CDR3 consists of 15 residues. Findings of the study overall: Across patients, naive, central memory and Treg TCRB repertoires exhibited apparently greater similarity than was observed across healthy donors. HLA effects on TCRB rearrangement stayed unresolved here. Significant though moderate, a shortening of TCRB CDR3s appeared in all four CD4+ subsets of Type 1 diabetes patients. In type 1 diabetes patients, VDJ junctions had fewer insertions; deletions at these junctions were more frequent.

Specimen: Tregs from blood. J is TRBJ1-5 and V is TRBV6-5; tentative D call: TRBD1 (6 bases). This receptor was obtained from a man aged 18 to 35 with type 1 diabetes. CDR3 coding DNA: TGTGCCAGCAGTTACGCCGGGGGGGCGGGTCAGCCCCAGCATTTT. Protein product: CASSYAGGAGQPQHF.